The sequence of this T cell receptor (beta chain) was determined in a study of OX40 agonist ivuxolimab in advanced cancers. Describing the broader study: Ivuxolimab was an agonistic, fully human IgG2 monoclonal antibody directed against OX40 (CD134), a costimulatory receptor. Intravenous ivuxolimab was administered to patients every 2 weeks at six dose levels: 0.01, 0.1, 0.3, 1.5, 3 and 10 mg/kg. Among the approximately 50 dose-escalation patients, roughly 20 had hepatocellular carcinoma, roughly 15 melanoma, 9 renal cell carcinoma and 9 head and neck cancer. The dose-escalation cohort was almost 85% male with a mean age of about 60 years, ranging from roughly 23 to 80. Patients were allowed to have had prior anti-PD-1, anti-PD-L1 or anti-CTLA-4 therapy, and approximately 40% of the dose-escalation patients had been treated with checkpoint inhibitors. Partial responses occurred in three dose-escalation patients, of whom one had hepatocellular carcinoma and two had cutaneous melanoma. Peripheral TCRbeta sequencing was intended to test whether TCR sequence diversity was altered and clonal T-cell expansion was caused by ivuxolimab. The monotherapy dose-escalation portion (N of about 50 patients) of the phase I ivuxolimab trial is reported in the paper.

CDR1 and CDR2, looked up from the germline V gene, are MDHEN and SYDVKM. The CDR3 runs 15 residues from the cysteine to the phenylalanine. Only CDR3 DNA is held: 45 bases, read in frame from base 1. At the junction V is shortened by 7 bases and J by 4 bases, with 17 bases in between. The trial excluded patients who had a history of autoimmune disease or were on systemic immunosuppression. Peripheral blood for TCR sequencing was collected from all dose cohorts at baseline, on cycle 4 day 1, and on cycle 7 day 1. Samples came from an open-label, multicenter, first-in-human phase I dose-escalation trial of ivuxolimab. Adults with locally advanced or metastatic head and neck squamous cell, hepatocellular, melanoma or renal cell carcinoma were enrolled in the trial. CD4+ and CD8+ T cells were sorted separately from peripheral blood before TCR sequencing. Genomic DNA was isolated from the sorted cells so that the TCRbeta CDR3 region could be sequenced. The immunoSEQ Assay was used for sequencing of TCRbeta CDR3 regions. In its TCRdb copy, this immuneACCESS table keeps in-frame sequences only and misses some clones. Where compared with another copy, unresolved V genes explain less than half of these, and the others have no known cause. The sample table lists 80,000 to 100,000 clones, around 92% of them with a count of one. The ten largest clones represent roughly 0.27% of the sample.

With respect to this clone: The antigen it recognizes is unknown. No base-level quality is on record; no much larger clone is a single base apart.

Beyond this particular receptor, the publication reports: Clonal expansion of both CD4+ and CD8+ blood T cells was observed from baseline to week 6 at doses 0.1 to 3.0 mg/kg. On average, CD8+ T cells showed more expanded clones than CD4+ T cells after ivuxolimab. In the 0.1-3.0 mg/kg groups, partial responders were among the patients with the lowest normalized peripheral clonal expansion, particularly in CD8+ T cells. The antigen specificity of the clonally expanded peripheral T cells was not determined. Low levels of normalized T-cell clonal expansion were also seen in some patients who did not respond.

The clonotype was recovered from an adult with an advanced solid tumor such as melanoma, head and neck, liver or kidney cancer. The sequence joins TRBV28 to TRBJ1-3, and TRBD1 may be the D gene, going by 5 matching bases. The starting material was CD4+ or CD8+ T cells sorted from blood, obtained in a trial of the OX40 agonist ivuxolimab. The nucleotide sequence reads TGTGCCAGCACCTTCCAAGGGGAAAGGGGAAACACCATATATTTT. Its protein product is CASTFQGERGNTIYF.